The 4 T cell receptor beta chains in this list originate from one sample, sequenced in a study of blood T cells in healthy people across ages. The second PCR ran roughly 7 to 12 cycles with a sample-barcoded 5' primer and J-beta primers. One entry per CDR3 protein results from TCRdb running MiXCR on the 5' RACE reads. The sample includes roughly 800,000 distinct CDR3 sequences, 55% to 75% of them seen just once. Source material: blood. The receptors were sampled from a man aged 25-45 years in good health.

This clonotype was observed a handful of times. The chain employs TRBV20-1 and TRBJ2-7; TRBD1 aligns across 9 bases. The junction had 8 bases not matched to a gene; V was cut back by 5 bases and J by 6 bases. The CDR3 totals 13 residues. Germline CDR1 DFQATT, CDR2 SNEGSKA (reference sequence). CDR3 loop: CSAAGTGISEQYF. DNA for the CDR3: TGCAGTGCTGCAGGGACAGGGATTTCCGAGCAGTACTTC.

In DNA, the CDR3 is TGTGCCAGCAGCCAAGATGACCGGGACAGGGGACTAGTCCAGGAGACCCAGTACTTC. It translates to CASSQDDRDRGLVQETQYF. The rearrangement links TRBV3-1 to TRBJ2-4, with 10 bases aligning to TRBD1. The J call may be incorrect, as the DNA end agrees better with TRBJ2-5. The CDR3 has 19 amino acids. Germline CDR1 reads LGHDT; CDR2 reads YNNKEL (reference sequence).

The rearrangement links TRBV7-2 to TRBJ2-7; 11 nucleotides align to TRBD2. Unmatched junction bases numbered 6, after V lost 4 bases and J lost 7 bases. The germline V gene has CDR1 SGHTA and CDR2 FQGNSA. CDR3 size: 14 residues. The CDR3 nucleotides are TGTGCCAGCAGCTCCTTAGCGGGGGGGCGTGAGCAGTACTTC. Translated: CASSSLAGGREQYF.

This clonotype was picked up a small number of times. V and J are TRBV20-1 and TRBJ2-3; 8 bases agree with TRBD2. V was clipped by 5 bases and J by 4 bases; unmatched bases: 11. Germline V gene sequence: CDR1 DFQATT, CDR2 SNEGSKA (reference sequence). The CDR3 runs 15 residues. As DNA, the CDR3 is TGCAGTGCTCCGATTACTAGCGGCTTTTCAGATACGCAGTATTTT. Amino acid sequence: CSAPITSGFSDTQYF.